The 31 T cell receptor beta chains reported below all come from one sample, sequenced in a study of tumor and adjacent non-tumor tissue in lung cancer (dated 2018 in TCRdb). RNA was isolated from bulk, unsorted tissue, and RNA quality was assessed with a NanoDrop ND-1000 and an Agilent 2100. For the normal lung samples, distant non-tumor tissue was collected more than 3 cm away from the tumor edge. Library prep was done by multiplex PCR. TCRdb records Illumina HiSeq 2500 as the sequencer. TCRbeta libraries were constructed through three rounds of nested PCR with primers (Table S4) according to protocols adapted from ARM-PCR. In TCRdb, the public reads were trimmed at Q25 with fastp and aligned with MiXCR, with productive beta chains retained. Identical CDR3 protein sequences are pooled into one entry, listed with their most common genes and DNA. The sample table records some 100,000 distinct CDR3 sequences; about 62% of these occur just once. Approximately 18% of the sample lies in the top ten.

The source material was distant non-tumor lung tissue. The source of these receptors is a man aged 25 to 45 with non-small cell lung cancer.

With regard to this clonotype: This sequence may be a read error, since a much larger clone differs from it by one base. This chain connects TRBV30 to TRBJ1-5, with D perhaps TRBD1 (5 bases). The CDR3 runs 14 residues. Germline loops: CDR1 GTSNPN, CDR2 SVGIG (reference sequence). Trimming took 3 bases from V and 5 from J, leaving 14 bases between them. The CDR3 region has the DNA TGTGCCTGGAGAGTGGGGGGTAAGGATCAGCCCCAGCATTTT. Translation gives CAWRVGGKDQPQHF.

This clonotype was recorded at least ten times. The V gene is TRBV28, the J gene TRBJ2-7; TRBD2 agrees at 8 bases. The CDR3 extends over 16 amino acids. Germline assignment: CDR1 MDHEN and CDR2 SYDVKM. The ends lost 2 bases at V and 5 bases at J; junction bases unmatched: 11. DNA for the CDR3: TGTGCCAGCAGTTTAGGGCTCGGGACTAGTGGCCACGAGCAGTACTTC. Amino acids: CASSLGLGTSGHEQYF.

A note on this clonotype: An end of the junction does not agree with germline; a read error may underlie this. The V and J genes are TRBV29-1 and TRBJ1-2; a possible D gene is TRBD1 (5 bases). Germline V CDR1 and CDR2: SQVTM, ANQGSEA. The CDR3 is made up of 13 amino acids. The DNA for the CDR3 is TGCAACACTTCAGACAGTCGAGTGTATGGCTACAGCTTC. This gives the protein CNTSDSRVYGYSF.

Notes on this clonotype: Being one base from a much bigger clone, this may be a read error. The chain recombines TRBV6-6 with TRBJ2-1, with 9 nucleotides matching TRBD1. Germline V CDR1 and CDR2: MNHNY, SVGAGI (reference sequence). Trimming cost V 9 bases and J 4 bases; bases outside gene matches: 10. The CDR3 is 15 amino acids. CDR3 nucleotides: TGTGCCAGGAGTCACCCGGGACAGGGATACAATGAGCAGTTCTTC. It codes for CARSHPGQGYNEQFF.

V and J are TRBV6-2 or TRBV6-3 and TRBJ1-5, with D tentatively TRBD1 (5 bases). Germline CDR1 is MNHEY and CDR2 is SVGEGT. CDR3 length: 14 residues. V dropped 4 bases and J dropped 10 bases, with 17 bases sitting between them. CDR3 nucleotides: TGTGCCAGCAGTTCAGGACATGGTGTCCAACCCCAGCATTTT. Its translation is CASSSGHGVQPQHF.

This clonotype was counted at least ten times. CDR3 protein: CASSYYFLAGATDTQYF. The CDR3 nucleotides are TGTGCCAGCAGTTACTATTTCCTAGCGGGGGCCACAGATACGCAGTATTTT. J is TRBJ2-3 and V is TRBV6-2 or TRBV6-3; 10 bases align to TRBD2. The V gene end was trimmed by 1 base and the J gene end by 2 bases; junction bases not matched to a gene: 6. Germline V CDR1 and CDR2: MNHEY, SVGEGT. CDR3 length equals 17 residues.

A note on this clonotype: A read error may account for a junction end that differs from germline. The genes are TRBV12-3 or TRBV12-4 and TRBJ1-2; TRBD1 might be the D (5 bases). The CDR3 runs 14 residues. The CDR3 nucleotides are TGTGCCAGCATCCCGGGGCAGTCCGCCTATGGCTACAGCTTC. As protein: CASIPGQSAYGYSF.

This clonotype was recorded many times. This chain uses TRBV5-4 with TRBJ2-5, with TRBD2 matching 8 bases. This CDR3 spans 14 amino acids. From germline, CDR1 is SGHNT and CDR2 YYREEE (reference sequence). The V and J ends lost 3 bases and 5 bases, in that order; junction bases with no gene match: 6. The CDR3 reads CASSSTSGRETQYF. CDR3 DNA sequence: TGTGCCAGCAGCTCTACTAGCGGACGGGAGACCCAGTACTTC.

This clonotype was picked up one time. One end of the junction fails to match germline, which may point to a read error. The chain's CDR3 is CSAAGMTATNTWELFF. In nucleotides, the CDR3 is TGCAGTGCGGCGGGGATGACAGCAACGAACACCTGGGAGCTGTTTTTT. J is TRBJ2-2 and V is TRBV20-1, with D tentatively TRBD2 (6 bases). The germline V gene has CDR1 DFQATT and CDR2 SNEGSKA (reference sequence). This CDR3 contains 16 residues.

In regard to this clonotype: One junction end does not reproduce the germline sequence, and a read error may be involved. The chain has TRBV6-5 and TRBJ1-1; perhaps TRBD1 as D (5 bases). This CDR3 is built from 14 residues. Germline CDR1 reads MNHEY; CDR2 reads SVGAGI. The CDR3 spells CASLISQADTEALF. The CDR3, as DNA: TGTGCCAGCCTAATATCGCAGGCGGACACTGAAGCTTTATTT.

Comments on this clonotype: A single base separates this from a much larger clone, so it may be a read error. The CDR3 is CASSYRGDEQYF. The CDR3, as DNA: TGCGCCAGCAGCTATAGGGGCGACGAGCAGTACTTC. The chain links TRBV5-1 to TRBJ2-7; TRBD1 is a possible D gene (5 bases). In germline, CDR1 is SGHRS, CDR2 YFSETQ. The V end was cut by 3 bases, the J end by 5 bases, with 9 bases between. The CDR3 spans 12 residues.

Of note for this clonotype: One end of the junction fails to match germline, which may point to a read error. The V gene is TRBV20-1, the J gene TRBJ2-7, with D tentatively TRBD1 (6 bases). From germline, CDR1 is DFQATT and CDR2 SNEGSKA (reference sequence). The CDR3 covers 14 residues. The CDR3 spells CIANVRGHFYEQYF. Written as DNA, the CDR3 is TGCATTGCTAATGTCAGGGGACATTTCTACGAGCAGTACTTC.

This clonotype was picked up many times. The rearrangement links TRBV20-1 to TRBJ2-1, with TRBD2 identical over 11 bases. Germline V gives CDR1 DFQATT, CDR2 SNEGSKA (reference sequence). The CDR3 sequence is 15 residues long. V shed 4 bases and J 7 bases; nucleotides not matched to a gene: 9. Here the CDR3 reads CSANPASGGLNEQFF. The CDR3 coding sequence is TGCAGTGCTAACCCGGCTAGCGGGGGGCTGAATGAGCAGTTCTTC.

Concerning this clonotype itself: At one of its ends the junction is not consistent with the germline gene, which may arise from a read error. The J gene is TRBJ1-3, the V gene TRBV4-3; no definite D call. CDR3 length: 16 amino acids. Germline V gene lookup returns CDR1 LGHNA and CDR2 YSLEER. CDR3 sequence reads: CASNQEVDSSGNTIYF. In nucleotides, the CDR3 is TGCGCCAGCAACCAAGAAGTCGATTCCTCCGGAAACACCATATATTTT.

The table lists this clonotype with many counts. The rearrangement joins TRBV4-1 to TRBJ2-2, with TRBD2 identical over 10 bases. The CDR3 loop spans 19 amino acids. The trim removed 0 bases at V and 3 bases at J, leaving 10 bases unmatched. Germline-derived CDR1 and CDR2 are MGHRA and YSYEKL. The CDR3 region is CASSQDIPSGSFDTGELFF. As DNA, the CDR3 is TGCGCCAGCAGCCAAGATATTCCTAGCGGGAGTTTTGACACCGGGGAGCTGTTTTTT.

As regards this clonotype: Germline is not matched at one junction end, which may reflect a read error. The chain combines TRBV10-3 with TRBJ1-1; no reliable D call. Germline CDR1 and CDR2: ENHRY and SYGVKD. The CDR3 spans 11 residues. Here the CDR3 DNA reads TGTGTCATCAGTGGCGGCACTGAAGCTTTCTTT. Translating it yields CVISGGTEAFF.

This rearrangement joins TRBV15 to TRBJ2-7, with D unclear. This CDR3 spans 15 amino acids. The germline V and J ends were trimmed by 3 bases and 8 bases, with 20 bases remaining between them. Germline V gene data show CDR1 as LNHNV and CDR2 as YYDKDF (reference sequence). CDR3 protein: CATSSEQIYARKQYF. DNA of the CDR3: TGTGCCACCAGCAGCGAACAGATCTACGCTAGGAAGCAGTACTTC. The variable domain in full, with the rest retrieved from reference TRBV15 and TRBJ2-7, is DAMVIQNPRYQVTQFGKPVTLSCSQTLNHNVMYWYQQKSSQAPKLLFHYYDKDFNNEADTPDNFQSRRPNTSFCFLDIRSPGLGDTAMYLCATSSEQIYARKQYFGPGTRLTVT.

To note about this clonotype: One junction end does not reproduce the germline sequence, and a read error may be involved. This chain uses TRBV11-3 with TRBJ2-1; D is ambiguous. The CDR3 is 13 residues long. Germline V gene data show CDR1 as SGHNT and CDR2 as YENEEA. The CDR3 protein is CASNPTLGNKQFF. The CDR3 DNA reads TGTGCCAGTAACCCCACACTTGGCAATAAGCAGTTCTTC. The variable domain in full, completed from reference TRBV11-3 and TRBJ2-1, reads EAGVVQSPRYKIIEKKQPVAFWCNPISGHNTLYWYLQNLGQGPELLIRYENEEAVDDSQLPKDRFSAERLKGVDSTLKIQPAELGDSAVYLCASNPTLGNKQFFGPGTRLTVL.

Remarks on this clonotype: Because it lacks the conserved phenylalanine or tryptophan at the end, this CDR3 is likely a read error. This chain links TRBV6-2 or TRBV6-3 with TRBJ2-1; TRBD1 or TRBD2 may be the D gene (5 bases each). The CDR3 has 12 amino acids. V dropped 4 bases and J dropped 13 bases, with 14 bases sitting between them. Germline V gives CDR1 MNHEY, CDR2 SVGEGT. The CDR3, as DNA: TGTGCCAGCAGTTGGGGACGGGGCGACCAGTTCTTA. Residues: CASSWGRGDQFL.

The V call is TRBV11-2, the J call TRBJ1-2; no reliable D call. The germline gives CDR1 SGHAT, CDR2 FQNNGV. V was cut by 4 bases and J by 4 bases, with 13 bases left in between. The CDR3 consists of 14 residues. The CDR3 DNA reads TGTGCCAGCAGCTCCCCCCGAGCCCCCTATGGCTACACCTTC. Its translation is CASSSPRAPYGYTF. Filled out from reference TRBV11-2 and TRBJ1-2, the complete variable domain reads EAGVAQSPRYKIIEKRQSVAFWCNPISGHATLYWYQQILGQGPKLLIQFQNNGVVDDSQLPKDRFSAERLKGVDSTLKIQPAKLEDSAVYLCASSSPRAPYGYTFGSGTRLTVV.

The table lists this clonotype with many counts. The chain is built from TRBV5-6 and TRBJ2-3, with D unclear. Germline V gene data show CDR1 as SGHDT and CDR2 as YYEEEE. The V end was cut by 3 bases, the J end by 2 bases, with 10 bases between. This CDR3 spans 14 amino acids. CDR3 in amino acids: CASSYLGNTDTQYF. CDR3 sequence (DNA): TGTGCCAGCAGCTACTTAGGGAACACAGATACGCAGTATTTT.

The chain combines TRBV19 with TRBJ2-3; D ambiguous. This CDR3 region has 11 residues. Trimming left V 9 bases short and J 10 bases short, with 14 bases between. Per germline, CDR1 LNHDA and CDR2 SQIVND (reference sequence). CDR3 sequence: CASLGPQAQYF. The CDR3 nucleotides are TGTGCCAGCCTCGGACCCCAGGCGCAGTATTTT.

Comments on this clonotype: One end of the junction varies from germline; a read error may be responsible. The chain uses TRBV11-1 and TRBJ1-1; D is uncertain. The CDR3 totals 15 residues. CDR1 is SGHAT, CDR2 FQDESV, per germline (reference sequence). CDR3 loop: CASSPETWGATEVLF. The CDR3 DNA is TGTGCCAGCAGCCCCGAGACTTGGGGTGCCACTGAAGTTCTCTTT.

Concerning this clonotype itself: This may come from a read error, since a much larger clone is one base off. V gene TRBV24-1 combines with J gene TRBJ1-1, with TRBD1 matching 7 bases. The CDR3 contains 16 residues. Germline V gene sequence: CDR1 KGHDR, CDR2 SFDVKD. CDR3 coding DNA: TGTGCCACCACTCCCCCCGACAGGGATGGGAACACTGGAGCTTTCTTT. It yields the protein CATTPPDRDGNTGAFF.

This clonotype was observed a few times. Given a much more abundant clone one base away, this may be a read error. This chain joins TRBV20-1 and TRBJ2-1; D unresolved. Germline lookup yields CDR1 DFQATT and CDR2 SNEGSKA (reference sequence). The V gene lost 2 bases and the J gene lost 3 bases, with 8 bases spanning the gap. The CDR3 consists of 13 residues. The chain's CDR3 is CSARSQNYNEQFF. CDR3 nucleotide sequence: TGCAGTGCTAGAAGTCAGAACTACAATGAGCAGTTCTTC.

This clonotype was detected a few times. The J gene is TRBJ2-1, the V gene TRBV6-1, with TRBD1 matching 8 bases. Germline trimming cut 6 bases from V and 9 bases from J; bases unmatched to any gene: 7. The germline V gene encodes CDR1 MNHNS and CDR2 SASEGT. The CDR3 has 13 amino acids. The CDR3 bases are TGTGCCAGCAGGACTCCAGGGGGCTTTGAGCAGTTCTTC. Its translation is CASRTPGGFEQFF.

As for this clonotype: Its ends do not fully match the called genes, so a read error is possible. The chain employs TRBV29-1 and TRBJ2-6; 10 bases align to TRBD1. Looked up from germline, CDR1 is SQVTM and CDR2 is ANQGSEA. The CDR3 is 15 amino acids. CDR3 amino acids: CSVRDRGSGTNVLTF. CDR3 DNA sequence: TGCAGCGTCCGGGACAGGGGCTCTGGGACCAACGTCCTGACTTTT.

This clonotype occurred a few times. J is TRBJ1-5 and V is TRBV29-1; D is ambiguous. The CDR3 consists of 14 residues. Trimming stripped 5 bases from V and 2 bases from J, with 13 bases between. Germline loops: CDR1 SQVTM, CDR2 ANQGSEA. The CDR3 nucleotides are TGCAGCGTTATCTGGGAGGGTGGCAATCAGCCCCAGCATTTT. This codes for CSVIWEGGNQPQHF.

In the case of this clonotype: Relative to the germline gene, one junction end is altered; a read error may explain this. The V call is TRBV20-1, the J call TRBJ2-7, with 7 bases that match TRBD2. CDR3 size: 13 residues. Germline assignment: CDR1 DFQATT and CDR2 SNEGSKA (reference sequence). CDR3 DNA: TGTAGTACTCCGGGGGGAAGCCTCTACGAGCAGTACTTC. Amino acids: CSTPGGSLYEQYF.

About this clonotype itself: A much more abundant neighbour one base away suggests this may be a read error. The genes are TRBV5-1 and TRBJ2-7; D is perhaps TRBD1 (6 bases). V lost 6 bases to trimming and J lost 0 bases, with 13 bases between them. Germline V gene data show CDR1 as SGHRS and CDR2 as YFSETQ. The CDR3 is 14 amino acids. The CDR3 region is CASNIDRPSYEQYF. The CDR3 DNA reads as TGCGCCAGCAACATCGACAGGCCCTCCTACGAGCAGTACTTC. The complete variable domain, with remaining parts taken from reference TRBV5-1 and TRBJ2-7, reads KAGVTQTPRYLIKTRGQQVTLSCSPISGHRSVSWYQQTPGQGLQFLFEYFSETQRNKGNFPGRFSGRQFSNSRSEMNVSTLELGDSALYLCASNIDRPSYEQYFGPGTRLTVT.

On this clonotype itself: This may come from a read error, since a much larger clone is one base off. This chain joins TRBV20-1 and TRBJ1-2; D call uncertain. Germline CDR1 and CDR2: DFQATT and SNEGSKA (reference sequence). CDR3 length: 13 amino acids. CDR3 DNA: TGCAGTGCTCCCCGTAAGGGCGCCTATGGCTACATCTTC. As protein: CSAPRKGAYGYIF.